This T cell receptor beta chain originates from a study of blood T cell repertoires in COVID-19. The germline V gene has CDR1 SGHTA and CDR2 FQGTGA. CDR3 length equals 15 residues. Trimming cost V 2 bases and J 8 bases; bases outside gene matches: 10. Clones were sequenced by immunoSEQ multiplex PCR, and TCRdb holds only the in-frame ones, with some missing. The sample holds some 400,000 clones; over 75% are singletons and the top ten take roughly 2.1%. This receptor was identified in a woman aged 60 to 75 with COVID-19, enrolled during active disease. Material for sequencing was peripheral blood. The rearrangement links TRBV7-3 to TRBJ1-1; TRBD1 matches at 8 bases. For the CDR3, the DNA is TGTGCCAGCAGCTTACCTGGACAGGGAGTCGCCGAAGCTTTCTTT. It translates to CASSLPGQGVAEAFF.